This entry is about one T cell receptor beta chain. Antigen unknown. The sequenced fragment ends 3 residues before the CDR3 boundary, so the rest is inferred from the germline J gene. The entry originates in a study of T cells in women clearing cervical HPV infection. Study background: Controls gave blood once infection was undetectable; cases at lesion identification.

All donors had a single incident cervical HPV16 infection, not prevalent. This CDR3 has 21 residues. Germline CDR1 is KGHDR and CDR2 is SFDVKD. Trimming pared 3 bases from V and 0 bases from J, leaving 23 bases between. Overall study results and limits: Cases carried less TRBV6-7 than controls: 0.11% versus 0.16%. CIN3+ cases had significantly higher TCR richness than controls; evenness did not differ.

Assay used: immunoSEQ multiplex PCR; TCRdb lists only in-frame clones, some missing. Reported are 42,000 or so clones; the ten largest clones contain around 4.5%. The sample taken for sequencing was blood buffy coat. This TCR was sampled from a woman between 18 and 70 years old with a cervical HPV16 infection that either progressed to CIN3+ or cleared (not recorded which). V usage is TRBV24-1 and J usage is TRBJ1-6, with a weak D call TRBD1 (6 bases). CDR3: CATSDAPPKQQGSSYNSPLHF. CDR3 DNA, as far as it was read: TGTGCCACCAGTGATGCCCCCCCGAAGCAACAGGGAAGCTCCTATAATTCACCC.